This is a list of T cell receptor beta chains from one sample in a study of blood T cell repertoires in COVID-19. This table comes from immunoSEQ multiplex PCR, and its TCRdb copy is limited to in-frame clones, with some not included. The profile shows around 220,000 clones, 70% to 85% of them singletons. Material: peripheral blood. The receptors shown here come from a woman of 80 years or more with COVID-19, enrolled during active disease. The CDR3 runs from the conserved cysteine through the conserved F or W. A D gene is named only where the DNA matches it firmly. Only part of the rows carry a size: once, few, many, or a class if the clone is expanded.

V gene,J gene,D gene,CDR3 length,clone size,CDR3 DNA,CDR3 protein
TRBV29-1,TRBJ1-1,TRBD1,12,NA,TGCAGCGGGGGGACAGTGAACACTGAAGCTTTCTTT,CSGGTVNTEAFF
TRBV18,TRBJ1-1,NA,15,many,TGTGCCAGCTCACCAGGGCAAACAGGGACCACTGAAGCTTTCTTT,CASSPGQTGTTEAFF
TRBV7-2,TRBJ2-1,NA,12,once,TGTGCCAGCAGCTTACAGGTAGGTGAGCAGTTCTTC,CASSLQVGEQFF
TRBV5-4,TRBJ2-7,TRBD2,16,NA,TGTGCCAGCAGCCCGGGGACTAGCGGTATGGTTAACGAGCAGTACTTC,CASSPGTSGMVNEQYF
TRBV7-6,TRBJ2-7,TRBD2,18,once,TGTGCCAGCAGCTCCCCGGGCGGGGGTGGCCAGAAAAGGTACGAGCAGTACTTC,CASSSPGGGGQKRYEQYF
TRBV6-1,TRBJ1-1,NA,13,NA,TGTGCCAGCAGTGAAGCCGGTTGGTCAAAAGCTTTCTTT,CASSEAGWSKAFF
TRBV2,TRBJ2-3,NA,14,NA,TGTGCCAGCATCCCGGGATTAAACACAGATACGCAGTATTTT,CASIPGLNTDTQYF
TRBV4-2,TRBJ2-1,TRBD2,17,NA,TGTGCCAGCAGCCAAGATGGTTCTTTGCGGGGGGGAACTGAGCAGTTCTTC,CASSQDGSLRGGTEQFF
TRBV18,TRBJ2-3,TRBD2,15,NA,TGTGCCAGCTCACCACAGACTAGCGGGATAGATACGCAGTATTTT,CASSPQTSGIDTQYF
TRBV12-3/TRBV12-4,TRBJ2-1,NA,13,NA,TGTGCCAGCAGACCGACTACCCAGGCATTGCAGTTCTTC,CASRPTTQALQFF
TRBV29-1,TRBJ1-3,NA,8,NA,TGCAGCGTTGGGGCCCGCGTTTTT,CSVGARVF
TRBV10-3,TRBJ1-4,NA,18,NA,TGTGCCATCAGTGAGTCATCGGGGAGGGCCAGGACTAATGAAAAACTGTTTTTT,CAISESSGRARTNEKLFF
TRBV6-2/TRBV6-3,TRBJ2-7,TRBD1,15,NA,TGTGCCAGCAGTTACCTAGGGACAGGGACCTACGAGCAGTACTTC,CASSYLGTGTYEQYF
TRBV19,TRBJ1-5,NA,15,NA,TGTGCCAGTAGTATCGGGCAGGGGAGCAATCAGCCCCAGCATTTT,CASSIGQGSNQPQHF
TRBV3-1/TRBV3-2,TRBJ1-1,NA,14,few,TGTGCCAGCAGCCAAGAGAACTCTAACACTGAAGCTTTCTTT,CASSQENSNTEAFF
TRBV18,TRBJ2-3,TRBD2,16,NA,TGTGCCAGCTCACCCAGCGGGGGTCGGTATGTGGATACGCAGTATTTT,CASSPSGGRYVDTQYF
TRBV3-1/TRBV3-2,TRBJ1-2,NA,13,NA,TGTGCCAGCAGCCAGAACAGAGACTATGGCTACACCTTC,CASSQNRDYGYTF
TRBV6-5,TRBJ1-1,NA,14,many,TGTGCCAGCAGGCGGGGGTTGGAGAACACTGAAGCTTTCTTT,CASRRGLENTEAFF